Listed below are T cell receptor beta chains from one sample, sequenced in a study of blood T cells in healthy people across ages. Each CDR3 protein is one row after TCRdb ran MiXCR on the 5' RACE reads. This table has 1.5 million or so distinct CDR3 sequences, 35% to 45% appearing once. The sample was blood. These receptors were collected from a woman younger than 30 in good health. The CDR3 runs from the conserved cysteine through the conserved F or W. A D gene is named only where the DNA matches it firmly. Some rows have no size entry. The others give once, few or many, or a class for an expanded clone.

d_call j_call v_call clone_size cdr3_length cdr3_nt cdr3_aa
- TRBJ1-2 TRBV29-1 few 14 TGCAGCCCACGAAGTCAGGGAGCCGTATATGGCTACACCTTC CSPRSQGAVYGYTF
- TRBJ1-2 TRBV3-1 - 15 TGTGCCAGCAGCCAAGAGGCGACGGCGAACTATGGCTACACCTTC CASSQEATANYGYTF
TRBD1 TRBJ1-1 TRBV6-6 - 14 TGTGCCAGCAGACTAGGACAGGGGAGGACTGAAGCTTTCTTT CASRLGQGRTEAFF
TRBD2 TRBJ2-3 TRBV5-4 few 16 TGTGCCAGCAGCACTGGACTAGCGGGGGCCACAGATACGCAGTATTTT CASSTGLAGATDTQYF
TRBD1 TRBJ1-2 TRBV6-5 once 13 TGTGCCAGCGGGGTAGGGACAGGGGGTGGCTACACCTTC CASGVGTGGGYTF
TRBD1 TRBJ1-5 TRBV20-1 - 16 TGCAGTGCTAGATCGGGACAGGGGTCGGGCCATCAGCCCCAGCATTTT CSARSGQGSGHQPQHF
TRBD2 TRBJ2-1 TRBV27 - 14 TGTGCCAGCAGCCGCCTCAGCGGGGGCAATGAGCAGTTCTTC CASSRLSGGNEQFF
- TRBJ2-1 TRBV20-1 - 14 TGCAGTGCTCCCCCTACGGACTCCTACAATGAGCAGTTCTTC CSAPPTDSYNEQFF
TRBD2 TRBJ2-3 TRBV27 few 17 TGTGCCAGCAGTTTATTCGCGGGGGGCCTTAGCACAGATACGCAGTATTTT CASSLFAGGLSTDTQYF
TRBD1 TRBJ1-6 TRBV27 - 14 TGTGCCAGCAGTTTAGCAGGGGGCGGTGCACCCCTCCACTTT CASSLAGGGAPLHF
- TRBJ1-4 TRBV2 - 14 TGTGCCAGCACGTCGCGGGCAACTAATGAAAAACTGTTTTTT CASTSRATNEKLFF
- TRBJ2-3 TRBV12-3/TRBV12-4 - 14 TGTGCCAGCAGGGACGTAGCTAGCACAGATACGCAGTATTTT CASRDVASTDTQYF
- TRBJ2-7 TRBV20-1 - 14 TGCAGTGCTAGATGGTGGGAGCGCCCCTACGAGCAGTACTTC CSARWWERPYEQYF
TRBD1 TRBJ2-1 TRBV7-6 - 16 TGTGCCAGCAGCTTAGGAACGGGACAGGCCTACAATGAGCAGTTCTTC CASSLGTGQAYNEQFF
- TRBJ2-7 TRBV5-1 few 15 TGCGCCAGCAGTGAGCAACAGGGCCTCTCCTACGAGCAGTACTTC CASSEQQGLSYEQYF
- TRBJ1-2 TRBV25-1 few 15 - CASSEWGEGAYGYAF
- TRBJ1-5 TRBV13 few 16 TGTGCCAGCAGCTTAGATCTGACACCAAATAGTCAGCCCCAGCATTTT CASSLDLTPNSQPQHF
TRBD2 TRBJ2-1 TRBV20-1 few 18 TGCAGTGCGGATAGGGAACTAGCGGGAGGGGTCCCCTACAATGAGCAGTTCTTC CSADRELAGGVPYNEQFF
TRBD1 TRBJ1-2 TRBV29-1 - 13 TGCAGCGCCCGACAGGGGGATAACTATGGCTACACCTTC CSARQGDNYGYTF
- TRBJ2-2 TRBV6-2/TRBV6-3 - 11 TGTGCCAGCACCCAGGGCCCCGAGCTGTTTTTT CASTQGPELFF
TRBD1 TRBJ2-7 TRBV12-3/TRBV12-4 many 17 TGTGCCAGCAGTCCCCCGTCCGGGACAGGGAATTCCTACGAGCAGTACTTC CASSPPSGTGNSYEQYF
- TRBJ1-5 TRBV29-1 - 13 TGCAGCGCGGGCTTTTCCCACAATCAGCCCCAGCATTTT CSAGFSHNQPQHF
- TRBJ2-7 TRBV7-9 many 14 TGTGCCAGCAGCTTAGCGGCAGGCGACTACGAGCAGTACTTC CASSLAAGDYEQYF
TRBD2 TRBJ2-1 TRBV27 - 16 TGTGCCAGCAGTTTATGGGGCGGGGGGTTCGGCAATGAGCAGTTCTTC CASSLWGGGFGNEQFF
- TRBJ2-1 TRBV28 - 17 TGTGCCAGCAGTTGGGTTGGGCAACCCGTCTCCTACAATGAGCAGTTCTTC CASSWVGQPVSYNEQFF
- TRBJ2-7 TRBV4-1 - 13 TGCGCCAGCAGCCAAGTCTCTATCACCGAGCAGTACTTC CASSQVSITEQYF
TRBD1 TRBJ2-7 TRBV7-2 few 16 TGTGCCAGCAGCTTAGATGCACTCCCAGGGGGTAATGAGCAGTACTTC CASSLDALPGGNEQYF
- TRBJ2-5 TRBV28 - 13 TGTGCCAGCAGTGGCCTAGCCAGGGAGACCCAGTACTTC CASSGLARETQYF
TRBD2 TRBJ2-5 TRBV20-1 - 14 TGCAGTGCTACCCCCCCGTGGCTAGCGGGAGACCAGTACTTC CSATPPWLAGDQYF
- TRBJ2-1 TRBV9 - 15 TGTGCCAGCAGCAGGGGGGTACACTCCTACAATGAGCAGTTCTTC CASSRGVHSYNEQFF
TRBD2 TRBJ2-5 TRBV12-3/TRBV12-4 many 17 TGTGCCAGCAGTCCTAGACGGCTAGCGGGAGAAGCGGAGACCCAGTACTTC CASSPRRLAGEAETQYF
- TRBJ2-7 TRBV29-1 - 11 TGCAGCGTTGTCGTCAGGGACGAGCAGTACTTC CSVVVRDEQYF
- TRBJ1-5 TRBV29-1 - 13 TGCAGCGTTGAGGGAGTCCAAGGTCAGCCCCAGCATTTT CSVEGVQGQPQHF
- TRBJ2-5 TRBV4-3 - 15 TGCGCCAGCAGCCAGAGGAGGCTGTACCAAGAGACCCAGTACTTC CASSQRRLYQETQYF
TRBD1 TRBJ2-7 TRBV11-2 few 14 TGTGCCAGCAGCTTCTCGACAGGGGAGTACGAGCAGTACTTC CASSFSTGEYEQYF
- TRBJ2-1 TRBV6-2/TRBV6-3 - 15 TGTGCCAGCAGTTTTTGGGGGGGCCCTCGGAATGAGCAGTTCTTC CASSFWGGPRNEQFF
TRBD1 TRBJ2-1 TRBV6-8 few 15 TGTGCCAGCAGTTACGCAGACAGGGGGATCGGTGAGCAGTTCTTC CASSYADRGIGEQFF
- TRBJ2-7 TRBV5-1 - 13 TGCGCCAGCAGCTGTAGAACCTACAATGAGCAGTACTTC CASSCRTYNEQYF
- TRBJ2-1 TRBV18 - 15 TGTGCCAGCTCACCCACGGGTGCGGATTACAATGAGCAGTTCTTC CASSPTGADYNEQFF
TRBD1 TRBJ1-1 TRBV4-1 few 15 TGCGCCAGCAGCCTTCGGACAGGCCTGAACACTGAAGCTTTCTTT CASSLRTGLNTEAFF
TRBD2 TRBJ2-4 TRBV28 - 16 TGTGCCAGCAGTTGGCGCGGGAGGGCGAACGTTGGCATTCAGTACTTC CASSWRGRANVGIQYF
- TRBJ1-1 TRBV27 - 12 TGTGCCAGCAGTCCAGACAGCGTCGAAGCTTTCTTT CASSPDSVEAFF
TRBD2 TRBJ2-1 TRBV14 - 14 TGTGCCAGCAGCCAACTAGCGGCCTACAATGAGCAGTTCTTC CASSQLAAYNEQFF
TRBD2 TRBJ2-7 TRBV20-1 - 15 TGCAGTGCCGCCGCCCGGCTAGCGGGAGACGACGAGCAGTACTTC CSAAARLAGDDEQYF
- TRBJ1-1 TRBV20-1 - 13 TGCAGTGCCGAAAACAGGGTCAGCACTGAAGCTTTCTTT CSAENRVSTEAFF
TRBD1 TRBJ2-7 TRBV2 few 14 TGTGCCAGCAGTGGGGAGACAGGGGACTACGAGCAGTACTTC CASSGETGDYEQYF
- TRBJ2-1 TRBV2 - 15 TGTGCCAGCAGATTGGGCAGGTCTAATCCTAATGAGCAGTTCTTC CASRLGRSNPNEQFF